Sequencing of this TCR beta chain was carried out in a study of blood T cell repertoires in COVID-19. About the study: Samples representing acute and convalescent COVID-19 were sourced from the United States, Italy and Spain. Sources were T cells, B-cell-depleted T cells, or PBMCs; the material itself was cDNA or gDNA.

CDR3 length: 15 residues. Germline V CDR1 and CDR2: SEHNR, FQNEAQ (reference sequence). V was clipped by 4 bases and J by 4 bases; unmatched bases: 9. In the study's own analysis: Using reference gene primer amplification, nucleated cell counts were estimated. Assay used: immunoSEQ multiplex PCR; TCRdb lists only in-frame clones, some missing. V, J and clone size derive from that table, while D and trimming were established from the DNA sequence. The sample includes roughly 220,000 clones, about four fifths of them seen just once. Specimen: peripheral blood. The sequence was obtained from a woman younger than 45 who had recovered from COVID-19. This chain connects TRBV7-9 to TRBJ2-7; TRBD1 matches 8 bases. The CDR3 reads CASSSTTGEAYEQYF. The CDR3 DNA reads as TGTGCCAGCAGCTCCACGACAGGGGAGGCGTACGAGCAGTACTTC. Full variable domain (rest looked up from reference TRBV7-9 and TRBJ2-7): DTGVSQNPRHKITKRGQNVTFRCDPISEHNRLYWYRQTLGQGPEFLTYFQNEAQLEKSRLLSDRFSAERPKGSFSTLEIQRTEQGDSAMYLCASSSTTGEAYEQYFGPGTRLTVT.